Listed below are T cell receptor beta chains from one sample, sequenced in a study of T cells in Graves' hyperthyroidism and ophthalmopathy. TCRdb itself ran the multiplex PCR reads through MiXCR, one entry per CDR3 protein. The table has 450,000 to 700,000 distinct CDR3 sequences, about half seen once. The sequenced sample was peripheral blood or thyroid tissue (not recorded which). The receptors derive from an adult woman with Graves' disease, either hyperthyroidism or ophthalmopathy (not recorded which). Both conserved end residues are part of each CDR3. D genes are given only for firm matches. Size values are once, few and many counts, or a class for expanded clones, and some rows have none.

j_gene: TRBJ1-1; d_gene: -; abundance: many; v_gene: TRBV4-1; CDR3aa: CASSPYGVRGTEAFF; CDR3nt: TGCGCCAGCAGCCCCTATGGCGTAAGGGGCACTGAAGCTTTCTTT
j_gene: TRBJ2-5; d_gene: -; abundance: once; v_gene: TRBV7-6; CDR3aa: CASSLQGKTQYF; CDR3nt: TGTGCCAGCAGCCTCCAGGGAAAGACCCAGTACTTC
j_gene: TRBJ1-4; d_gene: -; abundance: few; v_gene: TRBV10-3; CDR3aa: CAIGGSAGKLFF; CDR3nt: TGTGCCATCGGGGGGTCCGCCGGAAAACTGTTTTTT
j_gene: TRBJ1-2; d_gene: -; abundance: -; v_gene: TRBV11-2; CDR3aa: CASSAERRYGYTF; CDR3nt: TGTGCCAGCAGCGCCGAAAGGCGGTATGGCTACACCTTC
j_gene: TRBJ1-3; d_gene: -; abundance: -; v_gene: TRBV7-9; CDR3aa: CASSLVREPGNTIYF; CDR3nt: TGTGCCAGCAGCTTAGTGAGGGAACCCGGAAACACCATATATTTT
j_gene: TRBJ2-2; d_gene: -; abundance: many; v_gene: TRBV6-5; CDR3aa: CASSYSRGAYTGELFF; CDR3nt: TGTGCCAGCAGTTACTCGAGGGGCGCCTACACCGGGGAGCTGTTTTTT
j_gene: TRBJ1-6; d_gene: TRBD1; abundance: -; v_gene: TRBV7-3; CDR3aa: CASSLSGQGNSPLHF; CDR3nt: TGTGCCAGCAGCCTTTCGGGACAGGGTAATTCACCCCTCCACTTT
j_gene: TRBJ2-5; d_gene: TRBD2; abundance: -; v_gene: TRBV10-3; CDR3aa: CAREVGMMETQYF; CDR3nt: TGTGCCCGGGAGGTGGGGATGATGGAGACCCAGTACTTC
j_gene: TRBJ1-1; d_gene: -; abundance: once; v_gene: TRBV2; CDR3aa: CASSEAERMSTEAFF; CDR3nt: TGTGCCAGCAGTGAAGCGGAACGGATGAGCACTGAAGCTTTCTTT
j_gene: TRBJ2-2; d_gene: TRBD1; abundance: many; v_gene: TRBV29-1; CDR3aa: CSVVSTGNRPTGELFF; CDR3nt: TGCAGCGTGGTTTCGACAGGGAACCGACCCACCGGGGAGCTGTTTTTT
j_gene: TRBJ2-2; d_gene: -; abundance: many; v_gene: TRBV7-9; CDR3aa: CASSSFRGSGELFF; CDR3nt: TGTGCCAGCAGCTCCTTTCGGGGGTCCGGGGAGCTGTTTTTT
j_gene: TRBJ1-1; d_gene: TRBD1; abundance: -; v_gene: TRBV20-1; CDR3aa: CSARDWDKSRGEAFF; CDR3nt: TGCAGTGCTAGAGATTGGGACAAATCCAGGGGGGAGGCTTTCTTT
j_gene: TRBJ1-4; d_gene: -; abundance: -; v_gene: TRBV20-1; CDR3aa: CSARSGRGEKLFF; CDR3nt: TGCAGTGCTAGGTCGGGGCGCGGTGAAAAACTGTTTTTT
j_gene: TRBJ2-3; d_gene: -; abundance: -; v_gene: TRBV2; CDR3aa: CASSFDSSTDTQYF; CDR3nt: TGTGCCAGCAGTTTCGATAGCAGCACAGATACGCAGTATTTT
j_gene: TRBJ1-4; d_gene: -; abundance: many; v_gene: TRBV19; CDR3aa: CASSWDMARKLFF; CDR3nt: TGTGCCAGTAGTTGGGACATGGCCCGAAAACTGTTTTTT
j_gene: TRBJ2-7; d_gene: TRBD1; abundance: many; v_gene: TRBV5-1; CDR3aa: CASSSTGPPTSYSYEQYF; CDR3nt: TGCGCCAGCAGCTCGACAGGGCCACCGACTTCTTACTCCTACGAGCAGTACTTC
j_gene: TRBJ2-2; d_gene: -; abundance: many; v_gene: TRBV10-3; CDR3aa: CAILSAGSILNTGELFF; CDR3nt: TGTGCCATCCTTTCGGCGGGCAGTATTTTGAACACCGGGGAGCTGTTTTTT
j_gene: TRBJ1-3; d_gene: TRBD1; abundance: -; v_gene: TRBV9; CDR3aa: CASSDGTASNTIYF; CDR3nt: TGTGCCAGCAGCGACGGGACAGCGTCAAACACCATATATTTT
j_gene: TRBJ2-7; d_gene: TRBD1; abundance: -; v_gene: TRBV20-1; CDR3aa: CSAKRGTGDVYEQYF; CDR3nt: TGCAGTGCTAAACGGGGGACAGGGGATGTCTACGAGCAGTACTTC
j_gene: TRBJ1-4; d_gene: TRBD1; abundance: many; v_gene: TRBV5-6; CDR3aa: CASSLQGAGTNEKLFF; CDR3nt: TGTGCCAGCAGCTTGCAGGGGGCGGGCACTAATGAAAAACTGTTTTTT
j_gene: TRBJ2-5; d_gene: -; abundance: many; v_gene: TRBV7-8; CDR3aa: CASSSEQETQYF; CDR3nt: TGTGCCAGCAGCTCAGAACAAGAGACCCAGTACTTC
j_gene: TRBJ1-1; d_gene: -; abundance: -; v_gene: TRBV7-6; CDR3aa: CASMRGEGTEAFF; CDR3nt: TGTGCCAGCATGCGGGGGGAGGGCACTGAAGCTTTCTTT
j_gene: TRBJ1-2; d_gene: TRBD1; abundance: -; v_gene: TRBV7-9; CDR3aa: CASSPRGNTDYGYTF; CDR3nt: TGTGCCAGCAGCCCCAGGGGGAACACCGACTATGGCTACACCTTC
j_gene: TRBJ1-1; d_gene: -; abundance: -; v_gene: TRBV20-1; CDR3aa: CSASHGRGAFF; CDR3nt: TGCAGTGCTTCTCACGGGAGGGGAGCTTTCTTT
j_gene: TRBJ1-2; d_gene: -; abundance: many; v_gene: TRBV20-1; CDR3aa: CSARDLRDYGYTF; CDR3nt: TGCAGTGCTAGAGATCTCCGGGACTATGGCTACACCTTC
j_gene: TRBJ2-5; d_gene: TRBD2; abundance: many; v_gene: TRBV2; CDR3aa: CASRRTPTSAQETQYF; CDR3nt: TGTGCCAGCAGGCGAACTCCGACTAGCGCGCAAGAGACCCAGTACTTC
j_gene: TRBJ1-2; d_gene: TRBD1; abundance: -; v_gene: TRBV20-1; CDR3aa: CSATGTGEVGYTF; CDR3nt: TGCAGTGCTACCGGGACAGGGGAGGTTGGCTACACCTTC
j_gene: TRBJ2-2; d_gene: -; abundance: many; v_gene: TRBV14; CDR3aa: CASSQVRNGELFF; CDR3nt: TGTGCCAGCAGCCAAGTGAGGAACGGGGAGCTGTTTTTT
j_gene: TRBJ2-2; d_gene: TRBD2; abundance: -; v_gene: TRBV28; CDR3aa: CASSLLAGGIGELFF; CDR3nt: TGTGCCAGCAGTTTACTAGCGGGAGGGATCGGGGAGCTGTTTTTT
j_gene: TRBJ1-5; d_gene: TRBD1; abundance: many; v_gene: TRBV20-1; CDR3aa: CSARDREFDQPQHF; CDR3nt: TGCAGTGCTAGGGACAGGGAATTTGATCAGCCCCAGCATTTT
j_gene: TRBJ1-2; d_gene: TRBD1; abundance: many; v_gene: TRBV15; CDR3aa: CATSRTDRGQGYTF; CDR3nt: TGTGCCACCAGCAGGACAGACAGGGGGCAAGGCTACACCTTC
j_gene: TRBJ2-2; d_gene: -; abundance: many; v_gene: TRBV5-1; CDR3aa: CASSHNTGELFF; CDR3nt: TGCGCCAGCAGCCACAACACCGGGGAGCTGTTTTTT
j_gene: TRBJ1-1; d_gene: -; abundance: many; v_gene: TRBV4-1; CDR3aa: CASSLGFSVNTEAFF; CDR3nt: TGCGCCAGCAGCCTTGGATTTTCGGTGAACACTGAAGCTTTCTTT
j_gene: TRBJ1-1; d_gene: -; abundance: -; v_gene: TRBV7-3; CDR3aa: CASSLHGTNTEAFF; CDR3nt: TGTGCCAGCAGCTTACACGGGACTAACACTGAAGCTTTCTTT
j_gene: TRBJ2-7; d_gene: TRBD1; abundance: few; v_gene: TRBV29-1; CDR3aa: CSVVSGQGFREQYF; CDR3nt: TGCAGCGTTGTGTCGGGACAGGGTTTCCGCGAGCAGTACTTC
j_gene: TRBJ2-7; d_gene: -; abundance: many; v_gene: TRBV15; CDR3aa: CATSSSGTRYEQYF; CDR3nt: TGTGCCACCAGCAGCTCCGGGACTCGCTACGAGCAGTACTTC
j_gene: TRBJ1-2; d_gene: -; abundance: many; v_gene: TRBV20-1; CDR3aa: CSVKEKGEVIYGYTF; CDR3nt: TGCAGTGTTAAAGAAAAGGGCGAAGTGATCTATGGCTACACCTTC
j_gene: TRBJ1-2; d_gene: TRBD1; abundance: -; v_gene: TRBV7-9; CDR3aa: CASSLQQGRGDGYTF; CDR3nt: TGTGCCAGCAGCTTACAACAGGGGCGCGGAGATGGCTACACCTTC
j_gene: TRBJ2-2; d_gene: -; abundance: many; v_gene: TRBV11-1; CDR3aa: CASTTSTSSGELFF; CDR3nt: TGTGCCAGCACTACTTCGACCAGTTCCGGGGAGCTGTTTTTT
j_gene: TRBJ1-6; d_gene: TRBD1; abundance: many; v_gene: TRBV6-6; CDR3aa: CATRDSNSPLHF; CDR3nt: TGTGCCACCCGGGACAGCAATTCACCCCTCCACTTT
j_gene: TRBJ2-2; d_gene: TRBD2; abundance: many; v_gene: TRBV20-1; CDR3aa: CSASLAANTGELFF; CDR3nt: TGCAGTGCTAGCCTAGCGGCGAACACCGGGGAGCTGTTTTTT
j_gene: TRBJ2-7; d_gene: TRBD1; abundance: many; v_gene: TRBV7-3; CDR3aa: CASSVNRGYEQYF; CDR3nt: TGTGCCAGCAGCGTCAACAGGGGCTACGAGCAGTACTTC
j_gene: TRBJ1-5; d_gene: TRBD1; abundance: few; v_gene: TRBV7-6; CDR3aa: CASSPSSGTDSNQPQHF; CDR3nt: TGTGCCAGCAGCCCATCCTCCGGGACAGACAGCAATCAGCCCCAGCATTTT
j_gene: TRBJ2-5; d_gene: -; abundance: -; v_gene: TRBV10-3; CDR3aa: CATREIQETQYF; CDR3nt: TGTGCCACCAGGGAGATTCAAGAGACCCAGTACTTC
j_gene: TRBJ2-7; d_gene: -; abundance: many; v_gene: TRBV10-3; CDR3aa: CATQLADEQYF; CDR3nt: TGTGCCACCCAGTTAGCGGACGAGCAGTACTTC
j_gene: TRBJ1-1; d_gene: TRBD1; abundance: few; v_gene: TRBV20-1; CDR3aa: CSARDRLLQEAFF; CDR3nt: TGCAGTGCGCGGGACAGGTTACTTCAGGAAGCTTTCTTT
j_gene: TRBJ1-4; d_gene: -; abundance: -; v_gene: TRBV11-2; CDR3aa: CASSPGQGGRRNEKLFF; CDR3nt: TGTGCCAGCTCACCTGGGCAGGGCGGCCGGCGAAATGAAAAACTGTTTTTT
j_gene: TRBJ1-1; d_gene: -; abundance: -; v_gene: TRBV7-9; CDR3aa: CASSLKGETSDWAFF; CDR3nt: TGTGCCAGCAGCTTAAAAGGCGAGACCTCTGATTGGGCTTTCTTT
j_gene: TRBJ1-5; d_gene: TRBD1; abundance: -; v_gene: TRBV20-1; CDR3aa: CSARSGQGVGNQPQHF; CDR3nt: TGCAGTGCTAGATCCGGACAGGGGGTGGGCAATCAGCCCCAGCATTTT
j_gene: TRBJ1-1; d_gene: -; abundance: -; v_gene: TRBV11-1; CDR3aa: CASRDGSGAFF; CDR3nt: TGTGCCAGCAGGGACGGAAGCGGAGCTTTCTTT
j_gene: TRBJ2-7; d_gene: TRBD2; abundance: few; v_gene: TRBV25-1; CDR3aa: CASSSRTSETYEQYF; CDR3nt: TGTGCCAGCAGTTCCCGGACTAGCGAAACCTACGAGCAGTACTTC
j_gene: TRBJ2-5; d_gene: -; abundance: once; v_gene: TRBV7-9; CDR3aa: CASSGSRDGSWETQYF; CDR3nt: TGTGCCAGCAGCGGATCCCGGGACGGGAGTTGGGAGACCCAGTACTTC
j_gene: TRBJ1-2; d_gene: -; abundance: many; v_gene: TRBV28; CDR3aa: CASRQWVYGYTF; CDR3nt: TGTGCCAGCAGACAGTGGGTCTATGGCTACACCTTC
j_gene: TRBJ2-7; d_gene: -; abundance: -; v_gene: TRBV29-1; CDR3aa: CSVVGAYEQYF; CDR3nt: TGCAGCGTTGTGGGGGCCTACGAGCAGTACTTC